This T cell receptor beta chain was observed in a study of PD-1 blockade in classical Hodgkin lymphoma. Study-wide context: The study gave patients nivolumab 3 mg/kg intravenously every 2 weeks.

Using immunoSEQ multiplex PCR, the repertoire was profiled, and TCRdb retains in-frame clones only, with some absent. Here the sample spans around 46,000 clones, around three quarters being singletons. General study points: There remain no defined causes for the repertoire differences, which possibly reflect disease activity or prior therapy. The CD4+ diversity rise by C4D1 was clearest in complete responders.

Brentuximab vedotin exposure varied among the patients, all of whom had relapsed after autologous stem cell transplantation. Under best response, outcomes were complete response, partial response or progressive disease. This CDR3 spans 16 amino acids. Germline-derived CDR1 and CDR2 are SGHNT and YYREEE (reference sequence). V lost 2 bases to trimming and J lost 9 bases; unmatched junction nucleotides: 9. Regarding this clone: As yet, its antigen is unknown.

The sequence came from a human donor with classical Hodgkin lymphoma. Sequenced material: peripheral blood mononuclear cells (PBMCs), taken before the second cycle of nivolumab. The chain uses TRBV5-4 and TRBJ2-1; 12 nucleotides line up with TRBD2. This CDR3 reads CASSFMLAGGRGEQFF. CDR3 nucleotides: TGTGCCAGCAGCTTTATGCTAGCGGGGGGGCGTGGTGAGCAGTTCTTC. The complete variable domain, with remaining parts taken from reference TRBV5-4 and TRBJ2-1, reads ETGVTQSPTHLIKTRGQQVTLRCSSQSGHNTVSWYQQALGQGPQFIFQYYREEENGRGNFPPRFSGLQFPNYSSELNVNALELDDSALYLCASSFMLAGGRGEQFFGPGTRLTVL.